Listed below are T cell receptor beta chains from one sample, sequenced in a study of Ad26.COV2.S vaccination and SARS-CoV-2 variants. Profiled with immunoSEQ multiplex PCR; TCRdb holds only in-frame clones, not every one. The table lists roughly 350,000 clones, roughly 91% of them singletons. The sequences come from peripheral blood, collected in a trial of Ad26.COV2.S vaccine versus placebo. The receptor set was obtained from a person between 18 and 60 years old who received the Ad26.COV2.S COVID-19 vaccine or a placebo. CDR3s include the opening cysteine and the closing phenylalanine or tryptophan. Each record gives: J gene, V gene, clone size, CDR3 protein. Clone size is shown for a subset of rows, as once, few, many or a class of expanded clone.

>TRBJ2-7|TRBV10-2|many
CASSEVPYEQYF
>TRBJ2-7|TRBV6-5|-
CASRTDIYPYEQYF
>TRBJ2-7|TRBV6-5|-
CASSFQGVGEQYF
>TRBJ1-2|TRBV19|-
CASSKRGSPLPNYGYTF
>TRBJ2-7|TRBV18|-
CASSRLQGRRTYEQYF
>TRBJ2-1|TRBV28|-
CASRVQPYNEQFF
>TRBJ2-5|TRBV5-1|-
CASRFYGQWEETQYF
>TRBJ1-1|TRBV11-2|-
CASSLDRSNMNTEAFF
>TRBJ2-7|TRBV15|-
CATSRDLGKTHEQYF
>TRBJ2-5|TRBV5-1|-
CASGLAGPQETQYF
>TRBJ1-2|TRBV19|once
CASSLTDNYGYTF
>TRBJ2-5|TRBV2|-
CASTIRTSGGETQYF
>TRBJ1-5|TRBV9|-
CASSATGQSFQPQHF
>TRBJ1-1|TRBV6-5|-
CASSWSNTEAFF
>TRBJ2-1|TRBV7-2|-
CASSLVYNEQFF
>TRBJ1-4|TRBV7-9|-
CASSRGQGNEKLFF
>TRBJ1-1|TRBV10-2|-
CASSERKAGTNTEAFF
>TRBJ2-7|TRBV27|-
CASSLATGAFYEQYF
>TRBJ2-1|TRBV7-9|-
CASSLVGGSSEQFF
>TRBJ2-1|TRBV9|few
CASSGEPGGGEQFF
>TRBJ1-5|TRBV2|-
CASSFGQGSNQPQHF
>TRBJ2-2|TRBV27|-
CASSLWSGGSGELFF
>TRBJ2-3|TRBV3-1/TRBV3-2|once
CASSQLSSGGPGHTDTQYF
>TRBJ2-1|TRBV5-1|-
CASSLSGQSSYNEQFF
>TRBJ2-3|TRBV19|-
CASSISWTGVTDTQYF
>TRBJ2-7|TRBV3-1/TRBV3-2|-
CASSHGGRFDEQYF
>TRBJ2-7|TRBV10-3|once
CAISSGSLEQYF
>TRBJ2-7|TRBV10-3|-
CAISEYTTDLSYEQYF
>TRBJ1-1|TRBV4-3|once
CASSHADRGGPEAFF
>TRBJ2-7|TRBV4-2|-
CASSRRTGQNEQYF
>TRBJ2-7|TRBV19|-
CASSNGGRESEQYF
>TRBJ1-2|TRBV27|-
CASRGDSVNYGYTF
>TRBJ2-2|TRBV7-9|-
CASSFFLGQPITNTGELFF
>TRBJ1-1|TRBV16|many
CASSQVGGDQAFF
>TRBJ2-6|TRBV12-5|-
CASVEGVTGANVLTF
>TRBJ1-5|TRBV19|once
CASRLQLPGQASPMRNQPQHF
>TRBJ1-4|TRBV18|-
CASSPRAQPGEKLFF
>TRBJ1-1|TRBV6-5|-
CASTLQVNTEAFF
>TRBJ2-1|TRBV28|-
CASSFQYGGGNEQFF
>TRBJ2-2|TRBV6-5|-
CASTPLAGFTGELFF
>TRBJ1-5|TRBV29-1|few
CSVVVDSNQPQHF
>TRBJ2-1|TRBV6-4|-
CASSDSSGTEQFF
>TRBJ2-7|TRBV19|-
CASSISIGGNYEQYF
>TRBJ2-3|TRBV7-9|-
CASSPSAVTDTQYF
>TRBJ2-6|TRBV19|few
CGAGGSGGANVLTF
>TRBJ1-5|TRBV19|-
CASRQINAQPQHF
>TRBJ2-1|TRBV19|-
CASSLNRGRMGNEQFF
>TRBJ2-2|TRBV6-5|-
CASSLGGADTGELFF
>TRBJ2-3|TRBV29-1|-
CSVAQGGADTQYF
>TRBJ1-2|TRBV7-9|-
CASSLASADGYTF
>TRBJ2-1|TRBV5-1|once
CASSLPRWNEQFF
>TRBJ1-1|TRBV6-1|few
CASSAADGLMNTEAFF
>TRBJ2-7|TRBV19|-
CASSLTWRYEQYF
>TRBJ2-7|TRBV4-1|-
CASSSPPGKTDSEQYF
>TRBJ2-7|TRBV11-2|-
CASSPGGTRAYEQYF
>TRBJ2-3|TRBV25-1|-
CADLLNTSNRDLTDTQYF